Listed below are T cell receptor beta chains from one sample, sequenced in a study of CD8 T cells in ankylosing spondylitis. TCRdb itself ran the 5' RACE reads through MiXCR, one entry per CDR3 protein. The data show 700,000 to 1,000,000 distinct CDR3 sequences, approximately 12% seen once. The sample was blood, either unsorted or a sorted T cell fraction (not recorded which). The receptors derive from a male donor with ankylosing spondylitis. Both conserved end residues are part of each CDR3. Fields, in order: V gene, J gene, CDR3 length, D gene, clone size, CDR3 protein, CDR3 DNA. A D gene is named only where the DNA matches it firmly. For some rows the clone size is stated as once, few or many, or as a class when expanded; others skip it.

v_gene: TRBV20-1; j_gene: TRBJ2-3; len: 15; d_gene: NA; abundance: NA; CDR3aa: CSARVPGAGTDTQYF; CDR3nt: TGCAGTGCTAGAGTTCCCGGGGCCGGCACAGATACGCAGTATTTT
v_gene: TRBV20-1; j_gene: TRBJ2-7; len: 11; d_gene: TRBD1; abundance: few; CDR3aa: CSASGQREQYF; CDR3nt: TGCAGTGCCTCGGGACAGAGGGAGCAGTACTTC
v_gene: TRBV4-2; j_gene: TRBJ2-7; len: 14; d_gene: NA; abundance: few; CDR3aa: CASSQDPRAYEQYF; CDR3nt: TGTGCCAGCAGCCAAGACCCCAGGGCCTACGAGCAGTACTTC
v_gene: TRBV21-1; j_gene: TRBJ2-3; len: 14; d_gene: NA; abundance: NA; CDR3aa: CASSKARLTDTQYF; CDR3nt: TGTGCCAGCAGCAAAGCCAGACTGACAGATACGCAGTATTTT
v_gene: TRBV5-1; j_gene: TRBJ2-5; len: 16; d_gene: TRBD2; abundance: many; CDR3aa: CASSLAGGLEGETQYF; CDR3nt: TGCGCCAGCAGCTTGGCCGGGGGACTAGAGGGAGAGACCCAGTACTTC
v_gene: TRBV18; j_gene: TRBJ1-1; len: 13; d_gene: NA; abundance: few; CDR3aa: CASSPWQNTEAFF; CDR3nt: TGTGCCAGCTCACCATGGCAAAACACTGAAGCTTTCTTT
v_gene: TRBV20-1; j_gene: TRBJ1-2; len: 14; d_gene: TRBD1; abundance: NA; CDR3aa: CSARVTGVPLGYTF; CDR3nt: TGCAGTGCTAGAGTGACAGGGGTCCCCCTTGGCTACACCTTC
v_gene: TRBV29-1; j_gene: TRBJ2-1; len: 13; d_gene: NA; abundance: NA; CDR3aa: CSVGGGRGSEQFF; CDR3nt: TGCAGCGTTGGCGGCGGCAGGGGAAGTGAGCAGTTCTTC
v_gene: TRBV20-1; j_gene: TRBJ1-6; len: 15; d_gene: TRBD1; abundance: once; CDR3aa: CSARRSWTGDSPLHF; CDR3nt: TGCAGTGCTAGACGAAGTTGGACAGGGGATTCACCCCTCCACTTT
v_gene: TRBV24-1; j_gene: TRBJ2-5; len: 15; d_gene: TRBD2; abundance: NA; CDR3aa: CATSDAGTSDETQYF; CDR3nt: TGTGCCACCAGTGATGCCGGGACTAGCGATGAGACCCAGTACTTC
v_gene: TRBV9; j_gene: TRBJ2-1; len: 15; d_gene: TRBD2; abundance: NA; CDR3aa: CASSDRLAGGNEQFF; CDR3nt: TGTGCCAGCAGCGACCGACTAGCGGGGGGCAATGAGCAGTTCTTC
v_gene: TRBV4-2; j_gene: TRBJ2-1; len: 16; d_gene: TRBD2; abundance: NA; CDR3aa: CASSLSTSDLYNEQFF; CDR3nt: TGTGCCAGCAGCCTTTCGACTAGCGATCTCTACAATGAGCAGTTCTTC
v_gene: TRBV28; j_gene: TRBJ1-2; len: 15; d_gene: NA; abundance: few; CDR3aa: CASSLASRSNRGYTF; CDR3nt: TGTGCCAGCAGTTTGGCCAGCAGGAGTAATCGAGGCTACACCTTC
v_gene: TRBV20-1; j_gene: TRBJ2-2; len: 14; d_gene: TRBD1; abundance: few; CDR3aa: CSAYRGPGAGELFF; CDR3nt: TGCAGTGCCTACAGGGGGCCAGGGGCCGGGGAGCTGTTTTTT
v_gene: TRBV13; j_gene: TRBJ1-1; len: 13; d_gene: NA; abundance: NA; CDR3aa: CASSLEGRSEAFF; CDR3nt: TGTGCCAGCAGCTTAGAGGGAAGGAGTGAAGCTTTCTTT
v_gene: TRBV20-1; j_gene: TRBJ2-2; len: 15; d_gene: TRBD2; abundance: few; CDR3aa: CSARVAGDNTGELFF; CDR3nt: TGCAGTGCTAGAGTAGCGGGGGACAACACCGGGGAGCTGTTTTTT
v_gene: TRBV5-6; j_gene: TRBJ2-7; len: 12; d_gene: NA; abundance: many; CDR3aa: CASSLGTYEQYF; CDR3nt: TGTGCCAGCAGCTTAGGGACCTACGAGCAGTACTTC
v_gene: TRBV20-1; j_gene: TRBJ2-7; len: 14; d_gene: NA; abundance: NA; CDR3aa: CSGRWGRSTYEQYF; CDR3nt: TGCAGTGGAAGATGGGGACGAAGTACCTACGAGCAGTACTTC